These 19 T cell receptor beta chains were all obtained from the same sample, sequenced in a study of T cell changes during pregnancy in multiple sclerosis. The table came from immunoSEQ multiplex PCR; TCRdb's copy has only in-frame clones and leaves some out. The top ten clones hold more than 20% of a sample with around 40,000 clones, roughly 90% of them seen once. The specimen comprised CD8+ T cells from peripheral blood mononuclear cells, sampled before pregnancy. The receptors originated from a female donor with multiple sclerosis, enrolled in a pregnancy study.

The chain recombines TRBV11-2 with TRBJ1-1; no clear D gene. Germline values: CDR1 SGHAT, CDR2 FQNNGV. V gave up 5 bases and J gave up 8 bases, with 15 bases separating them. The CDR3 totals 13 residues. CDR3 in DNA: TGTGCCAGCAGCCAAAAGTACGGAGTCGAAGCTTTCTTT. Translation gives CASSQKYGVEAFF.

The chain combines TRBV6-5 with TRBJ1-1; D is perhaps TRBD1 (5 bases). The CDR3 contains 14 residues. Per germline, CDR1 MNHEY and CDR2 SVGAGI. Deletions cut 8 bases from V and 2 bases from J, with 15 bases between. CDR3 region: CASWVGVGNTEAFF. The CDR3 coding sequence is TGTGCCAGCTGGGTAGGGGTAGGAAACACTGAAGCTTTCTTT.

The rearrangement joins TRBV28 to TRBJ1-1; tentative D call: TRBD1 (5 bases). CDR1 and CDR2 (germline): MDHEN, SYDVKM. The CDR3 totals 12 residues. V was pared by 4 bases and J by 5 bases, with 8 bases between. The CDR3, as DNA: TGTGCCAGCAGTTGGGGGGGAACTGAAGCTTTCTTT. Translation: CASSWGGTEAFF. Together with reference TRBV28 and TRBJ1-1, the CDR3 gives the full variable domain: DVKVTQSSRYLVKRTGEKVFLECVQDMDHENMFWYRQDPGLGLRLIYFSYDVKMKEKGDIPEGYSVSREKKERFSLILESASTNQTSMYLCASSWGGTEAFFGQGTRLTVV.

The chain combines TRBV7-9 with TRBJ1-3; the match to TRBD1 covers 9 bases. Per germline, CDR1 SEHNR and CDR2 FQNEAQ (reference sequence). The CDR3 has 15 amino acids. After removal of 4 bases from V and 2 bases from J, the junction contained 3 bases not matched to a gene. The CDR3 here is CASSSTGGTGNTIYF. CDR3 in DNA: TGTGCCAGCAGCTCGACAGGGGGTACTGGAAACACCATATATTTT.

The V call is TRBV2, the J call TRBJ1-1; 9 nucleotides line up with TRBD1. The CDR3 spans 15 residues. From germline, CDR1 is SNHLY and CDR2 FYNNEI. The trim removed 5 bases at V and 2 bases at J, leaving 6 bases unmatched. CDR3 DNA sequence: TGTGCCAGCAGTAGCGGGACAGGGATCAACACTGAAGCTTTCTTT. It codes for CASSSGTGINTEAFF.

DNA of the CDR3: TGTGCCAGCAGCCAGTGGGTACGAAGGGACAGGGCTTACGAGCAGTACTTC. Amino acid sequence: CASSQWVRRDRAYEQYF. The chain joins TRBV7-9 to TRBJ2-7, with 9 bases lining up with TRBD1. The CDR3 totals 17 residues. The V gene end was trimmed by 5 bases and the J gene end by 4 bases; junction bases not matched to a gene: 15. CDR1 and CDR2 from the germline V gene are SEHNR and FQNEAQ (reference sequence). The full variable domain, with the rest looked up from reference TRBV7-9 and TRBJ2-7, is DTGVSQNPRHKITKRGQNVTFRCDPISEHNRLYWYRQTLGQGPEFLTYFQNEAQLEKSRLLSDRFSAERPKGSFSTLEIQRTEQGDSAMYLCASSQWVRRDRAYEQYFGPGTRLTVT.

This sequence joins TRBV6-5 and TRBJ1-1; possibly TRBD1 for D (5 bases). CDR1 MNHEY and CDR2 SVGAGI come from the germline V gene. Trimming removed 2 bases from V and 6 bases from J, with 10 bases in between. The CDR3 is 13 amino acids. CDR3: CASSYRGVSEAFF. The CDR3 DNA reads TGTGCCAGCAGTTACCGGGGGGTCTCTGAAGCTTTCTTT.

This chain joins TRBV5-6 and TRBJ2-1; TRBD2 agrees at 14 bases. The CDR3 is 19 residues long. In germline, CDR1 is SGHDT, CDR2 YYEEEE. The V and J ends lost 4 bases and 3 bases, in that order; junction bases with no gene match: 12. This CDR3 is CASSTTGLAGEIYYNEQFF. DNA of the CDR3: TGTGCCAGCAGCACAACGGGACTAGCGGGAGAGATTTACTACAATGAGCAGTTCTTC.

CDR3 loop: CASSILFRGRNYGYTF. The CDR3 bases are TGTGCCAGTAGTATACTTTTCCGAGGCCGGAACTATGGCTACACCTTC. This chain joins TRBV19 and TRBJ1-2, with unresolved D. The CDR3 covers 16 residues. CDR1 LNHDA and CDR2 SQIVND come from the germline V gene (reference sequence). V lost 2 bases and J lost 2, with 15 bases in between. Looking up the rest from reference TRBV19 and TRBJ1-2 gives the full variable domain: DGGITQSPKYLFRKEGQNVTLSCEQNLNHDAMYWYRQDPGQGLRLIYYSQIVNDFQKGDIAEGYSVSREKKESFPLTVTSAQKNPTAFYLCASSILFRGRNYGYTFGSGTRLTVV.

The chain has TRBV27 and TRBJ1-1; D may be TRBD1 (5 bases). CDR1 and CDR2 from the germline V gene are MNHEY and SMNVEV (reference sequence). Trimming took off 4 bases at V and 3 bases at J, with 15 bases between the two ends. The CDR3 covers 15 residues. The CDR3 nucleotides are TGTGCCAGCAGTTCCCTAATGGGGGAGGACACTGAAGCTTTCTTT. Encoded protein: CASSSLMGEDTEAFF.

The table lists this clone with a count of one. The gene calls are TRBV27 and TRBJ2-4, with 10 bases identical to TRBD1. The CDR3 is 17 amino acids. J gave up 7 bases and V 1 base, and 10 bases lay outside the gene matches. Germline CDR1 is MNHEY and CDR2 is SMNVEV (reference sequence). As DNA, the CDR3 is TGTGCCAGCAGTTTATTGGTTGCGGACAGGGGGAAGAACATTCAGTACTTC. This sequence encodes CASSLLVADRGKNIQYF.

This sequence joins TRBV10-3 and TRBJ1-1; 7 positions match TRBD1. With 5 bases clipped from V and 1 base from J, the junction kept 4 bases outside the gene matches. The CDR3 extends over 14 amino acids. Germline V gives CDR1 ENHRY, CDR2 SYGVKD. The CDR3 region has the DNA TGTGCCATCAGTCCCGGGACAGAGAACACTGAAGCTTTCTTT. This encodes CAISPGTENTEAFF.

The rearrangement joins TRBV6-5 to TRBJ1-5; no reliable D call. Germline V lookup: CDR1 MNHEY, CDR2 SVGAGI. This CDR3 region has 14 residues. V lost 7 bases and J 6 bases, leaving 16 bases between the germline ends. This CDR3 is CASNEESAGQPQHF. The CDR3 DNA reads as TGTGCCAGCAACGAGGAGTCTGCGGGTCAGCCCCAGCATTTT.

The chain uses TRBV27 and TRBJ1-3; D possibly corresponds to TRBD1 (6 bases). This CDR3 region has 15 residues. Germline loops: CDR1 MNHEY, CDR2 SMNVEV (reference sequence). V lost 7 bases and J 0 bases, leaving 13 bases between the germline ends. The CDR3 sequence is CASKTGSSSGNTIYF. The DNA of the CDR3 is TGTGCCAGCAAGACAGGTTCGAGCTCTGGAAACACCATATATTTT.

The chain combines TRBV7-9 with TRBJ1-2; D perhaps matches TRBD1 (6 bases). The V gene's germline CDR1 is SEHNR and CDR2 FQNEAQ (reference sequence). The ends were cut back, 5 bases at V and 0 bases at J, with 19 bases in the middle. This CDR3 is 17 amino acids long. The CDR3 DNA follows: TGTGCCAGCAGCAAGGCATACAACCGGACAGCTAACTATGGCTACACCTTC. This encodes CASSKAYNRTANYGYTF.

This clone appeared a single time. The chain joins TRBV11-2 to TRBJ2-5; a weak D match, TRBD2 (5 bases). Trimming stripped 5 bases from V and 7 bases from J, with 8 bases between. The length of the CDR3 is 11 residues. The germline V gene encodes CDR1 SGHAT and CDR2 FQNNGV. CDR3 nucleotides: TGTGCCAGCAGCAATGGAGGGACCCAGTACTTC. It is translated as CASSNGGTQYF.

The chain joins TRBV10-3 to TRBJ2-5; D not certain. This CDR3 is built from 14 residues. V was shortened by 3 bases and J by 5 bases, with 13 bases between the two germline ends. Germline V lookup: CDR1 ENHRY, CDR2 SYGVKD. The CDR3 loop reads CAISEEEIGETQYF. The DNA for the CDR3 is TGTGCCATCAGTGAAGAGGAGATTGGCGAGACCCAGTACTTC.

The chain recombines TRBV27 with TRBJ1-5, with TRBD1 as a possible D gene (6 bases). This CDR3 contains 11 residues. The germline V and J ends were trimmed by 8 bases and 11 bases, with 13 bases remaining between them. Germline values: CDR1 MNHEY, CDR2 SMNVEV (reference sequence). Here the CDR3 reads CASGLEGAQHF. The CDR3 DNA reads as TGTGCCAGCGGCCTAGAGGGGGCCCAGCATTTT.

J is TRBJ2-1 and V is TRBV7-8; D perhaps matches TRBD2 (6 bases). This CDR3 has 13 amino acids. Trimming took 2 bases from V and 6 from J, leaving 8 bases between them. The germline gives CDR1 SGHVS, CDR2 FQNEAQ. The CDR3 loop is CASSLTGGNEQFF. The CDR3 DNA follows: TGTGCCAGCAGCTTAACCGGGGGCAATGAGCAGTTCTTC.